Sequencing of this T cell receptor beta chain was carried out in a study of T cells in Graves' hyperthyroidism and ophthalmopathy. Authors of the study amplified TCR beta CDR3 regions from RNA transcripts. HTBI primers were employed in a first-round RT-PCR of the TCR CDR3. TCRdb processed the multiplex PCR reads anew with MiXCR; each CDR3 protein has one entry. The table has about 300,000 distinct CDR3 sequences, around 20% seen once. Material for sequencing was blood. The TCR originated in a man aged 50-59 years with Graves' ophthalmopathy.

The CDR3 nucleotides are TGTGCCAGTCGCCTAAGTGTGTGGACTGAAGCTTTCTTT. Its translation: CASRLSVWTEAFF. The J gene is TRBJ1-1, the V gene TRBV19; D ambiguous. V dropped 8 bases and J dropped 5 bases, with 15 bases sitting between them. This CDR3 contains 13 residues. The germline gives CDR1 LNHDA, CDR2 SQIVND (reference sequence).